The TCR beta chain under discussion was sequenced for a study of patients and donors after allogeneic stem cell transplantation. From the RT-PCR reads, TCRdb called clonotypes with MiXCR, one entry per CDR3 protein. The sample yields 920,000 or so distinct CDR3 sequences, 15% to 20% seen once. This CDR3 has 15 residues. V lost 2 bases to trimming and J lost 5 bases, with 16 bases between them. CDR1 and CDR2 from the germline V gene are GTSNPN and SVGIG (reference sequence). Sequencing was done on a sample of blood, either unsorted or a sorted T cell fraction (not recorded which). The sequence was obtained from a human donor who was either an allogeneic HSCT recipient or a stem cell or donor lymphocyte infusion donor (not recorded which). It is not recorded whose cells these are; they may come from a transplant donor. V and J are TRBV30 and TRBJ2-1; D ambiguous. The CDR3 is CAWSPWDRVDNEQFF. The DNA of the CDR3 is TGTGCCTGGAGTCCGTGGGATCGGGTTGACAATGAGCAGTTCTTC.